This T cell receptor (beta chain) was identified during a study of HIV-infected children after antiretroviral therapy interruption. Study background: In continuous treatment, analyzed samples were from weeks 0, 48 and 150.

The length of the CDR3 is 17 residues. V lost 4 bases to trimming and J lost 5 bases; unmatched junction nucleotides: 11. CDR1 is KGHSH, CDR2 LQKENI, per germline. Described treatment: PENTA 11 planned treatment interruption arm or continuous ART arm. Participants had taken at least three-drug ART for at least 24 weeks. The TCR library was built from RNA with a 3' RACE protocol and unique molecular identifiers. TCRdb fed the 3' RACE reads into MiXCR, producing one record per CDR3 protein. In the table there are some 7,000 distinct CDR3 sequences, about 15% of which are singletons. In this sample, this clonotype is medium-sized.

The sequence came from a pool of human donors with HIV. This sample comprised CD45RO+ CD8+ T cells from PBMCs, pooled from several time points, obtained from a donor given antiretroviral therapy, either interrupted or continuous. Stated subset: memory CD8+ CD45RO+ CD45RA- T cells. V and J are TRBV18 and TRBJ2-3; TRBD2 matches 11 bases. CDR3 protein: CASSQTTSGSGGDTQYF. The CDR3 bases are TGTGCCAGCTCACAGACCACTAGCGGGAGCGGTGGAGATACGCAGTATTTT.